This T cell receptor beta chain is drawn from a study of identical twins. Trimming removed 4 bases from V and 6 bases from J, with 23 bases in between. Germline-derived CDR1 and CDR2 are SGDLS and YYNGEE. This CDR3 region has 17 residues. Findings of the study overall: For monozygotic twins, models underestimated out-of-frame TCR alpha sharing. The study reached conclusions through statistical analysis that was cross-sectional, not following the same donors.

Concerning this clonotype: The antigen is not known.

TCRdb used MiXCR to reprocess the 5' RACE reads, holding one entry per CDR3 protein. The sample lists 15,000 to 20,000 distinct CDR3 sequences; roughly 69% were seen once. The receptor was derived from a woman in her late teens or twenties in good health. This table probably holds off-target reads from a library built for another chain. The sequenced sample was memory (CD45RO+) T cells sorted from blood. The chain links TRBV9 to TRBJ2-1; perhaps TRBD2 as D (6 bases). CDR3 amino acids: CASSRHLEGPVGNEQFF. CDR3 nucleotides: TGTGCCAGCAGCAGACACTTGGAGGGCCCCGTGGGCAATGAGCAGTTCTTC.